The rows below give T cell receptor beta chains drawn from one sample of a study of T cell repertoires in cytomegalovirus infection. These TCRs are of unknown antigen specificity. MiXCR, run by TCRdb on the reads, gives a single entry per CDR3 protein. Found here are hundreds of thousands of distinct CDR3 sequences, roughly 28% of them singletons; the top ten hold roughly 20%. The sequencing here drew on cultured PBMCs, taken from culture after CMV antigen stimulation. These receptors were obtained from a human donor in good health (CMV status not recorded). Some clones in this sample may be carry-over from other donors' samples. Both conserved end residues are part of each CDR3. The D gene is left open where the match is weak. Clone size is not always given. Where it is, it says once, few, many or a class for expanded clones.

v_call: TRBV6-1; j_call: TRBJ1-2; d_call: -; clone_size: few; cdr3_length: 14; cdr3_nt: TGTGCCATTCCCCCTGTTGGAGAGAACTATGGCTACACCTTC; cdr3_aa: CAIPPVGENYGYTF
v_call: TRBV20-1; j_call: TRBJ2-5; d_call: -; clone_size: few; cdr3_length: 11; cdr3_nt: TGCAGTGCTAGGATCCGGGAGACCCAGTACTTC; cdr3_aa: CSARIRETQYF
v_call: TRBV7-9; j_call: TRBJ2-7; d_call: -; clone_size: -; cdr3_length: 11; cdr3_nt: TGTGCCAGCAGCTTAACGTTCGAGCAGTACTTC; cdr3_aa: CASSLTFEQYF
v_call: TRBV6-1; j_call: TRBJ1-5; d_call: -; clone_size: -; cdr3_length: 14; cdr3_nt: TGTGCCAGCAGTGAAGATGGGGTTCCCCAGCCCCAGCATTTT; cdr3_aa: CASSEDGVPQPQHF
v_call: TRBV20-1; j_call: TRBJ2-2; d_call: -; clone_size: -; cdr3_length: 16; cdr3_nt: TGCAGTGCTCCAAGGAGGGGACTTTTGAACACCGGGGAGCTGTTTTTT; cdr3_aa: CSAPRRGLLNTGELFF
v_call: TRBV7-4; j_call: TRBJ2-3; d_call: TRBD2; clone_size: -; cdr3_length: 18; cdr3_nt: TGTGCCAGCAGCTTGGAAGGACTAGCGGGGGCCCGCACAGATACGCAGTATTTT; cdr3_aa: CASSLEGLAGARTDTQYF
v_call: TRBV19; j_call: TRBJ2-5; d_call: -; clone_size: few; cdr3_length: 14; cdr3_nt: TGTGCCAGTAGCGGGACGGTGGGGGTAGAGACCCAGTACTTC; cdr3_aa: CASSGTVGVETQYF
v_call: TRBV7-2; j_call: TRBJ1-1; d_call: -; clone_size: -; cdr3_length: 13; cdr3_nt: TGTGCCAGCGGGAGGACGTTGAACACTGAAGCTTTCTTT; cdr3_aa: CASGRTLNTEAFF
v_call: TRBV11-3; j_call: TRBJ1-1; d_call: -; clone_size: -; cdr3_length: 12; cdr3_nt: TGTGCCAGCAGCCTAGGCGAGGGAGCAGCTTTCTTT; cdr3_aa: CASSLGEGAAFF
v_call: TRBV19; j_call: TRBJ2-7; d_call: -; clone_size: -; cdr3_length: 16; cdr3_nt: TGTGCCAGTAGTATAAACCGGGACGGTGGACTCTACGAGCAGTACTTC; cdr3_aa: CASSINRDGGLYEQYF
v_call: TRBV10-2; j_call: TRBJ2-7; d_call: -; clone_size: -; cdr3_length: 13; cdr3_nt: TGCGCCAGCAACTCATCTAGGAGGTACGAGCAGTACTTC; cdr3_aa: CASNSSRRYEQYF
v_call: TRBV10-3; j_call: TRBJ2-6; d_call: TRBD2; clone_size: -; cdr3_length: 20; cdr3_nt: TGTGCCATCACCCCGGGACTAGCGGGAGGAAGGGTCTCTGGGGCCAACGTCCTGACTTTC; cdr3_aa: CAITPGLAGGRVSGANVLTF
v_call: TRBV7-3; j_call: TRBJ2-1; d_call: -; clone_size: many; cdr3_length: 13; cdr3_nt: TGTGCCAGCAGCTCACAACCTTACAATGAGCAGTTCTTC; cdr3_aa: CASSSQPYNEQFF
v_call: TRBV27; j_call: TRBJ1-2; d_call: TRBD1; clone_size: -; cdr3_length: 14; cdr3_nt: TGTGCCAGCAGTTTATCGGGACAGGGGGGTGGCTACACCTTC; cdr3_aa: CASSLSGQGGGYTF
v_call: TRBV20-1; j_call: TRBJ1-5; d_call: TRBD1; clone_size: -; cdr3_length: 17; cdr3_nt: TGCAGTGCTTTCCACGTTTTCGGGACAGCCGCAAATCAGCCCCAGCATTTT; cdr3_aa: CSAFHVFGTAANQPQHF
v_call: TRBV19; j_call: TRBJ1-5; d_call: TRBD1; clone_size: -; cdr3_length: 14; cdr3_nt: TGTGCCAGTAGTATCATGGACAGGGAGGAGCCCCAGCATTTT; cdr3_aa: CASSIMDREEPQHF
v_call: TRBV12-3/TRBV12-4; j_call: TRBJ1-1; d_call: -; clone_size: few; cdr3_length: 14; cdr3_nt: TGTGCCAGATTAGGGGAGGGCGGGGACACTGAAGCTTTCTTT; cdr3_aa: CARLGEGGDTEAFF
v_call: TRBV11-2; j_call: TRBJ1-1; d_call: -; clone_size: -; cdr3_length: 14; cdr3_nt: TGTGCCAGCAGCTTAAATGGCAGAAGGACTGAAGCTTTCTTT; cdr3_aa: CASSLNGRRTEAFF
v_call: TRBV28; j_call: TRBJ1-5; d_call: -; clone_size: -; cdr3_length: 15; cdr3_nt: TGTGCCAGCAGTACCGACATGTATAGCAATCAGCCCCAGCATTTT; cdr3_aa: CASSTDMYSNQPQHF
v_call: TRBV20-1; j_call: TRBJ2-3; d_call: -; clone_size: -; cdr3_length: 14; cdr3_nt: TGCAGTGCTAGAGATTGGACCAGCACAGATACGCAGTATTTT; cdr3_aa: CSARDWTSTDTQYF
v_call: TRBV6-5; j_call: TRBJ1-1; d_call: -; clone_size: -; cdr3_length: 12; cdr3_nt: TGTGCCAGCAAAGACGAATACACTGAAGCTTTCTTT; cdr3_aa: CASKDEYTEAFF
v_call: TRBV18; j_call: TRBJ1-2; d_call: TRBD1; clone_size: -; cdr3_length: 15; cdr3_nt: TGTGCCAGCTCACCACAGGGACAGGTCAACTATGGCTACACCTTC; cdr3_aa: CASSPQGQVNYGYTF
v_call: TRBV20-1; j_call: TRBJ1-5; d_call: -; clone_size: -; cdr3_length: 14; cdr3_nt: TGCAGTGCTAGTAGGAGGGCCAGCAATCAGCCCCAGCATTTT; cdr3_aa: CSASRRASNQPQHF
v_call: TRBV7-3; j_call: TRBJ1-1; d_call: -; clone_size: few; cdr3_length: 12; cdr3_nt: TGTGCCACCGGGGGGCGCGTCACTGAAGCTTTCTTT; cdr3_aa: CATGGRVTEAFF
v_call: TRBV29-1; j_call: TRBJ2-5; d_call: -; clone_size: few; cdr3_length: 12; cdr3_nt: TGCAGCGTTGGGGACATCCAAGAGACCCAGTACTTC; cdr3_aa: CSVGDIQETQYF
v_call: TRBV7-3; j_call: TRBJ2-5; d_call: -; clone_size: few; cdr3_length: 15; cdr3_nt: TGTGCCAGCAGCCTCCAGCTAGCGTCGCAAGAGACCCAGTACTTC; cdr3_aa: CASSLQLASQETQYF
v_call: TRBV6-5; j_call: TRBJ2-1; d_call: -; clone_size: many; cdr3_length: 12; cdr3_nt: TGTGCCAGCAGTAACCAGAAGAATGAGCAGTTCTTC; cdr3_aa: CASSNQKNEQFF
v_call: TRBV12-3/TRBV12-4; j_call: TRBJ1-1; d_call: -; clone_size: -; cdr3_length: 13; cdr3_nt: TGTGCCAGCAGTTTGGCGACACCTACCGAAGCTTTCTTT; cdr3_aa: CASSLATPTEAFF
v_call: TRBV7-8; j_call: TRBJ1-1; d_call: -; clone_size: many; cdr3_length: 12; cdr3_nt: TGTGCCAGCAGCTTCAGGAACACTGAAGCTTTCTTT; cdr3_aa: CASSFRNTEAFF
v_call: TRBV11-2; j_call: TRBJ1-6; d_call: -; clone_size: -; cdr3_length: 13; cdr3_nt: TGTGCCAGCAGCCACGAGGCGAATTCACCCCTCCACTTT; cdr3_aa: CASSHEANSPLHF
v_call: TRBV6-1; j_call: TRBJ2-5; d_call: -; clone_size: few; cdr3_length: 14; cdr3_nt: TGTGCCAGCAGTGAATCAGGCGGACGGGAGACCCAGTACTTC; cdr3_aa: CASSESGGRETQYF
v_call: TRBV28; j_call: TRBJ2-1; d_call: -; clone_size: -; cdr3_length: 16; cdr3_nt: TGTGCCAGCAGTTTGCAGCGGGTCCCATCCTACAATGAGCAGTTCTTC; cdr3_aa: CASSLQRVPSYNEQFF
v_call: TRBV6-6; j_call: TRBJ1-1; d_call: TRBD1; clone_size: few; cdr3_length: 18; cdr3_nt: TGTGCCAGCAGGTTTACCTCCTACGGGACAGAAGTTAACACTGAAGCTTTCTTT; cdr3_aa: CASRFTSYGTEVNTEAFF
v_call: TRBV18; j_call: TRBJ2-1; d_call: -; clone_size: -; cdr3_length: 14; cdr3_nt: TGTGCCAGCTCACCAGGGGGGCGTCACAATGAGCAGTTCTTC; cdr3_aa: CASSPGGRHNEQFF
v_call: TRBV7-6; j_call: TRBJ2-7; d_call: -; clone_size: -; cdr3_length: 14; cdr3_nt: TGTGCTAGCAGCCCGACAGGTCGGGGGCGCGAGCAGTACTTC; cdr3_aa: CASSPTGRGREQYF
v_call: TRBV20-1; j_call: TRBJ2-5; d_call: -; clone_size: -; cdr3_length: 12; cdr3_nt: TGCAGTGCTCCGAACCTCCAAGAGACCCAGTACTTC; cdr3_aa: CSAPNLQETQYF
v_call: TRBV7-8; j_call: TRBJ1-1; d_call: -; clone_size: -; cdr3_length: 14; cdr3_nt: TGTGCCAGCAGGTCATTCGAGCAGAACACTGAAGCTTTCTTT; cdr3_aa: CASRSFEQNTEAFF
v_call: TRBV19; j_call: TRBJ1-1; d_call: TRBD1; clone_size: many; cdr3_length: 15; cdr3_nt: TGTGCCAGTCGGGACAGGGGGCGAGGGGACACTGAAGCTTTCTTT; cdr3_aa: CASRDRGRGDTEAFF
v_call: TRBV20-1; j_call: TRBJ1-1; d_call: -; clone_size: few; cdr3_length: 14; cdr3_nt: TGCAGTGCTAGGCGGGGGAGCATGAACACTGAAGCTTTCTTT; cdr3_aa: CSARRGSMNTEAFF
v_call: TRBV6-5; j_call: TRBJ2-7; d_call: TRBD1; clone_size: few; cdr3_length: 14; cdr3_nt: TGTGCCAGCAGTTCTTCTTACAGGGGTCACGAGCAGTACTTC; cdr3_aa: CASSSSYRGHEQYF
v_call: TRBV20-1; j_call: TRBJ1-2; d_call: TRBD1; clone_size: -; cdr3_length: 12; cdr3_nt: TGCAGTGCTGGGGACAGGGTTTACGGCTACACCTTC; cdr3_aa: CSAGDRVYGYTF
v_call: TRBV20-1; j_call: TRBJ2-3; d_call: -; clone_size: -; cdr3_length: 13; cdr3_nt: TGCAGTGCAAAACTAGGGCCCACAGATACGCAGTATTTT; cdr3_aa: CSAKLGPTDTQYF
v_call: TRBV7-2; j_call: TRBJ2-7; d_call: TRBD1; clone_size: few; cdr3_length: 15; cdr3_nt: TGTGCCAGCAGCTCCCTCGGACAGGGAGCGTACGAGCAGTACTTC; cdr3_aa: CASSSLGQGAYEQYF
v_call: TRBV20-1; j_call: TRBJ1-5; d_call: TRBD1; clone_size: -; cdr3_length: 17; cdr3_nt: TGCAGTGCTAGGGATTCTACAGGGGATTTTAGCAATCAGCCCCAGCATTTT; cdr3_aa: CSARDSTGDFSNQPQHF
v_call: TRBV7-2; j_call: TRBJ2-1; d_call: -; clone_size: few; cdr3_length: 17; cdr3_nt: TGTGCCAGCAGGCGGGGGCGGGCTTCCAGCTCCTACAATGAGCAGTTCTTC; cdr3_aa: CASRRGRASSSYNEQFF
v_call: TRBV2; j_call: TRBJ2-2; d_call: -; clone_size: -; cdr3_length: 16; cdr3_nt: TGTGCCAGCAGTCCCATTCGGGGGATGGACACCGGGGAGCTGTTTTTT; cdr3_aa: CASSPIRGMDTGELFF
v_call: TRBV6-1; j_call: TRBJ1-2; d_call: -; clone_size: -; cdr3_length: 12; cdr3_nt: TGTGCCAGCAGTGAACTACAATATGGCTACACCTTC; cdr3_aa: CASSELQYGYTF
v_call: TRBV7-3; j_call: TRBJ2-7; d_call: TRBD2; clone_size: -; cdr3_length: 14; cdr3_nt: TGTGCCAGCAGCTTATTAGCGGGAGGGGCGGAGCAGTACTTC; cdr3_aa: CASSLLAGGAEQYF
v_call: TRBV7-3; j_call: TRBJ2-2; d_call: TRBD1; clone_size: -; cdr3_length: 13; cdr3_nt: TGTGCCAGCACAGGGGGTCCCACCGGGGAGCTGTTTTTT; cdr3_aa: CASTGGPTGELFF
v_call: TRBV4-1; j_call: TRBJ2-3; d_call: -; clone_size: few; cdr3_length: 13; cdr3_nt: TGCGCCAGCAGCGGGGTTTTGACAGATACGCAGTATTTT; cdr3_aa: CASSGVLTDTQYF
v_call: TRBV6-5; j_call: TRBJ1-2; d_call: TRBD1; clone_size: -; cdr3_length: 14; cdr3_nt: TGTGCCAGCAGTTCTGAGGACAGGCTCTATGGCTACACCTTC; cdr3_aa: CASSSEDRLYGYTF
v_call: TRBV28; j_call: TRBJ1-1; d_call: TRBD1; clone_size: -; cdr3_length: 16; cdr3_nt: TGTGCCAGCAGCTTCGGACAGGTCCCCCCGAACACTGAAGCTTTCTTT; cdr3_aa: CASSFGQVPPNTEAFF
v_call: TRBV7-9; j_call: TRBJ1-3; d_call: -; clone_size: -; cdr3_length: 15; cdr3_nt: TGTGCCAGCAGTCCTTCAGGGGTGAGCGGAAACACCATATATTTT; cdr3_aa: CASSPSGVSGNTIYF
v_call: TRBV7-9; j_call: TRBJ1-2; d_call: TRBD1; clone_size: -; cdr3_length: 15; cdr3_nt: TGTGCCAGCAGCCCACCGGGACAGGGGGACTATGGCTACACCTTC; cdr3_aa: CASSPPGQGDYGYTF
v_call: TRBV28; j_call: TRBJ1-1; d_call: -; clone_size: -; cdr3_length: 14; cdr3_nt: TGTGCCAGCAGTTCCCTGAGGGGGGCGACTGAAGCTTTCTTT; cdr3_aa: CASSSLRGATEAFF
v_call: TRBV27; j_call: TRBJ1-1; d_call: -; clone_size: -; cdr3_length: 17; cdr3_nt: TGTGCCAGCAGTCCCGGGGGGATCCGTAGGATGAACACTGAAGCTTTCTTT; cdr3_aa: CASSPGGIRRMNTEAFF
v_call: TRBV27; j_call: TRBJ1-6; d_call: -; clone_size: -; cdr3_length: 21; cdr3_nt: TGTGCCAGCAGTTTAAAGCAGGGAACCTTTCCCAACTCCAGAATTAATTCACCCCTCCACTTT; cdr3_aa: CASSLKQGTFPNSRINSPLHF
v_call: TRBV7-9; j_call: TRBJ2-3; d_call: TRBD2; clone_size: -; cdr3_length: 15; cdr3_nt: TGTGCCAGCACCCAACCCAGACTAGCGGGAGATACGCAGTATTTT; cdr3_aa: CASTQPRLAGDTQYF
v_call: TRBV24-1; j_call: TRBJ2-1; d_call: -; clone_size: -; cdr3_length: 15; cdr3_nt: TGTGCCACCAGTGATTCAACCCCTCAGAACAATGAGCAGTTCTTC; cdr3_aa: CATSDSTPQNNEQFF